Below, 9 T cell receptor beta chains from the same sample are listed, as sequenced in a study of cytomegalovirus exposure and HLA in healthy donors (dated 2017 in TCRdb). The library was obtained by the immunoSEQ multiplex PCR assay. For the multiplex PCR, a mixture combining 60 forward primers for TCR Vbeta segments and 13 reverse primers for TCR Jbeta segments was used. Drawn from immuneACCESS, this table holds only the in-frame rearrangements with V and J called that TCRdb kept. Clones are partly lost; checked studies trace under half to an unresolved V gene and leave the rest unexplained. The sample includes 70,000 to 100,000 clones, with 80% observed a single time. Roughly 25% of the sample belongs to the ten largest clones. The sequenced sample consisted of PBMCs. These receptors came from a woman in her forties or fifties in good health and CMV-seropositive.

V is TRBV11-2 and J is TRBJ1-2, with 9 bases that match TRBD1. Per the germline V gene, CDR1 is SGHAT and CDR2 is FQNNGV. Trimming at V came to 4 bases and at J to 8 bases, leaving 5 bases not matched to a gene. This CDR3 spans 13 amino acids. CDR3 nucleotide sequence: TGTGCCAGCAGCTCACAGGGGGCGAAGGGCTACACCTTC. This gives the protein CASSSQGAKGYTF.

Note on this clone: A junction boundary mismatches the germline segment, possibly from a read error. The rearrangement joins TRBV7-7 to TRBJ1-4, with 9 bases lining up with TRBD1. The CDR3 runs to 15 residues. CDR1 is SSHAT and CDR2 is FNYEAQ in the germline V gene (reference sequence). CDR3 bases: TGTGCTAGCAGCCAACAACAGGGGGCAAATGAAAAACTGTTTTTT. Translation: CASSQQQGANEKLFF.

This clone occurred once. The gene calls are TRBV6-1 and TRBJ2-5, with 7 bases lining up with TRBD2. CDR3 length: 16 residues. From germline, CDR1 is MNHNS and CDR2 SASEGT. The V segment lost 1 base and the J segment 4 bases; nucleotides outside the gene matches: 9. This CDR3 reads CASSEVLSGTLETQYF. Here the CDR3 DNA reads TGTGCCAGCAGTGAAGTCCTGAGCGGGACCTTAGAGACCCAGTACTTC.

The chain employs TRBV7-9 and TRBJ2-5; 8 bases align to TRBD2. With 7 bases clipped from V and 5 bases from J, the junction kept 9 bases outside the gene matches. Germline CDR1 is SEHNR and CDR2 is FQNEAQ (reference sequence). The CDR3 consists of 14 residues. The CDR3 loop reads CASTSSGGRETQYF. The CDR3 DNA is TGTGCCAGCACCTCCAGCGGGGGCAGGGAGACCCAGTACTTC.

A word on this clone: Other nucleotide sequences from this sample produce the same CDR3. The chain recombines TRBV5-1 with TRBJ1-2; TRBD1 agrees at 7 bases. Germline CDR1 and CDR2: SGHRS and YFSETQ. CDR3 length: 15 amino acids. J lost 4 bases, V lost 4 bases, and 10 bases had no gene match. The DNA of the CDR3 is TGCGCCAGCAGCCCAAGCTGGGACAGCCTCTATGGCTACACCTTC. Its translation is CASSPSWDSLYGYTF.

As to this clone: An end of the junction does not agree with germline; a read error may underlie this. This rearrangement joins TRBV27 to TRBJ2-5; possibly TRBD1 for D (6 bases). This CDR3 has 14 amino acids. Germline assignment: CDR1 MNHEY and CDR2 SMNVEV (reference sequence). The CDR3 DNA sequence: TGTGCCAGCAGCCACAATGGGGGCAAAGAGGCCCAGTACTTC. Translation gives CASSHNGGKEAQYF.

The chain carries TRBV2 and TRBJ2-7; tentative D call: TRBD2 (6 bases). CDR3 length: 12 residues. V was cut by 5 bases and J by 4 bases, with 9 bases left in between. In germline, CDR1 is SNHLY, CDR2 FYNNEI. CDR3 protein: CASSTGRYEQYF. The CDR3 bases are TGTGCCAGCAGTACCGGGAGATACGAGCAGTACTTC.

The rearrangement joins TRBV6-1 to TRBJ1-4; maybe TRBD1 (5 bases). Germline CDR1 is MNHNS and CDR2 is SASEGT. The CDR3 extends over 15 amino acids. Deletions cut 1 base from V and 7 bases from J, with 13 bases between. The CDR3 nucleotides read TGTGCCAGCAGTGAAGAGGGCAGGGCTTCTGAAAAACTGTTTTTT. Translated, it gives CASSEEGRASEKLFF.

This clone showed up just a few times. The genes are TRBV5-8 and TRBJ2-5; D is possibly TRBD1 (6 bases). Germline V gene lookup returns CDR1 SGHTS and CDR2 YDEGEE. V lost 6 bases and J lost 7, with 19 bases in between. The CDR3 covers 14 residues. Here the CDR3 reads CASNGDTSRGTQYF. CDR3 nucleotides: TGTGCCAGCAACGGGGACACCAGTCGTGGGACCCAGTACTTC.